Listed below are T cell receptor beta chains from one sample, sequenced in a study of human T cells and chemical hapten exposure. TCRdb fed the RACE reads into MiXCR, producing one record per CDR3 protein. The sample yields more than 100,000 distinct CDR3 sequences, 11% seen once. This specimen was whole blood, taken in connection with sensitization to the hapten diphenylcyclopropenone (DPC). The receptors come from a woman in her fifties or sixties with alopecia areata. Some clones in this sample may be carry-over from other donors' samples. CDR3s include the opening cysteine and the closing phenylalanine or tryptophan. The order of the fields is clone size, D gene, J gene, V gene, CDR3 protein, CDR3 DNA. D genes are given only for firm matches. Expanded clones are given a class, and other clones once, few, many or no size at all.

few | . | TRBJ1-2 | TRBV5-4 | CASSYARDYTF | TGTGCCAGCAGCTACGCTAGAGACTACACCTTC
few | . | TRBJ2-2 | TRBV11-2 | CASSSRVTGELFF | TGTGCCAGCAGCTCCAGGGTCACCGGGGAGCTGTTTTTT
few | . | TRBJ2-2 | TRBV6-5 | CASKYGTNTGELFF | TGTGCCAGCAAGTACGGGACGAACACCGGGGAGCTGTTTTTT
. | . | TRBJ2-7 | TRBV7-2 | CASSRDFSSYEQYF | TGTGCCAGCAGCCGGGACTTCAGCTCCTACGAGCAGTACTTC
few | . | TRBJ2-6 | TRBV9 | CASSVEGLSGANVLTF | TGTGCCAGCAGCGTAGAAGGTCTCTCTGGGGCCAACGTCCTGACTTTC
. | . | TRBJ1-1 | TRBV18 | CASSPVGDTEAFF | TGTGCCAGCTCACCAGTGGGAGACACTGAAGCTTTCTTT
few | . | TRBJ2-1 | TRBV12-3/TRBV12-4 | CASSFGVSYNEQFF | TGTGCCAGCAGTTTCGGGGTTTCCTACAATGAGCAGTTCTTC
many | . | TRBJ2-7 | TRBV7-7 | CASSQGPAPTYEQYF | TGTGCCAGCAGCCAGGGGCCGGCCCCTACCTACGAGCAGTACTTC
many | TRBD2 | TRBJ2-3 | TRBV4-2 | CASSQDASGITDTQYF | TGTGCCAGCAGCCAAGATGCTAGCGGGATTACAGATACGCAGTATTTT
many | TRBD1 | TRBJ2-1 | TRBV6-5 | CASSFGTESSYNEQFF | TGTGCCAGCAGTTTCGGGACAGAGAGCTCCTACAATGAGCAGTTCTTC
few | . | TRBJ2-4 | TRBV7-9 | CASSLRRKNIQYF | TGTGCCAGCAGCTTAAGGCGGAAAAACATTCAGTACTTC
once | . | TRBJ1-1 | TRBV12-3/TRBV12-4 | CASSFYGGNTEAFF | TGTGCCAGCAGTTTCTACGGGGGGAACACTGAAGCTTTCTTT
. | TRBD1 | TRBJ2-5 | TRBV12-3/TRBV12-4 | CASSSRQGSQETQYF | TGTGCCAGCAGCTCCAGACAGGGGAGCCAAGAGACCCAGTACTTC
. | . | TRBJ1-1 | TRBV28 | CASSCSDQAFF | TGTGCCAGCAGTTGTTCGGATCAAGCTTTCTTT
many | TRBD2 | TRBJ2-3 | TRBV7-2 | CASSKGLAGGDTQYF | TGTGCCAGCAGCAAGGGACTAGCGGGAGGAGATACGCAGTATTTT
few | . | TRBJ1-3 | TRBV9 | CASSASDRLFSGNTIYF | TGTGCCAGCAGCGCGTCCGACAGGCTCTTTTCTGGAAACACCATATATTTT
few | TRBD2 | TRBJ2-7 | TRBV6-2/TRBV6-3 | CASSYGTSGSYEQYF | TGTGCCAGCAGTTATGGTACTAGCGGGAGCTACGAGCAGTACTTC
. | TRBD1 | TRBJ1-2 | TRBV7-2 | CASSPQGAYGYTF | TGTGCCAGCAGCCCACAGGGGGCTTATGGCTACACCTTC
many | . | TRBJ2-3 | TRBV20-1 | CSARISEEVTDTQYF | TGCAGTGCTAGAATTAGTGAAGAGGTTACAGATACGCAGTATTTT
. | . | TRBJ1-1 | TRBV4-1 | CASSQDLGAEAFF | TGCGCCAGCAGCCAAGATTTGGGGGCTGAAGCTTTCTTT
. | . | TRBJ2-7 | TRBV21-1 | CAIPGRTRICEQYF | TGTGCCATCCCTGGGCGGACCAGGATTTGCGAGCAGTACTTC
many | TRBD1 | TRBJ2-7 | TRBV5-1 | CASSVGQSYEQYF | TGCGCCAGCAGCGTGGGACAGTCCTACGAGCAGTACTTC
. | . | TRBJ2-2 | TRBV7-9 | CASSLGYLGELFF | TGTGCCAGCAGCTTAGGTTATCTCGGGGAGCTGTTTTTT
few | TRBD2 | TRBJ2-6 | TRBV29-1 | CSAGTSDPSGANVLTF | TGCAGCGCAGGTACTAGCGATCCCTCTGGGGCCAACGTCCTGACTTTC
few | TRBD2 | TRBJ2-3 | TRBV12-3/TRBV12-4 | CASSPGLAGDYTDTQYF | TGTGCCAGCAGCCCTGGACTAGCGGGAGACTACACAGATACGCAGTATTTT
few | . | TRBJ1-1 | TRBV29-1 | CSVGQTRNTEAFF | TGCAGCGTTGGACAGACCAGAAACACTGAAGCTTTCTTT
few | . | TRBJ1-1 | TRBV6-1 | CASSEVGGRLNTEAFF | TGTGCCAGCAGTGAAGTCGGTGGCAGGCTGAACACTGAAGCTTTCTTT
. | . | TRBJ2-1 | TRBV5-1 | CASSLVSAGSNEQFF | TGCGCCAGCAGCTTGGTATCCGCAGGGTCTAATGAGCAGTTCTTC
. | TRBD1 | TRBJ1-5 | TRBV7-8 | CASSLYATGGNQPQHF | TGTGCCAGCAGCTTATATGCCACAGGGGGCAATCAGCCCCAGCATTTT
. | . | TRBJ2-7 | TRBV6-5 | CASSQGNSYEQYF | TGTGCCAGCAGCCAAGGAAATTCCTACGAGCAGTACTTC
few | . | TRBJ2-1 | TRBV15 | CATSRVASNEQFF | TGTGCCACCAGCCGGGTAGCGTCCAATGAGCAGTTCTTC
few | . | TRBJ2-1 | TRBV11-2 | CASSRPTAPYNEQFF | TGTGCCAGCAGCCGACCCACGGCCCCCTACAATGAGCAGTTCTTC
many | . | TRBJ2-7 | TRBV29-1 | CSVSPRPYEQYF | TGCAGCGTAAGTCCGCGGCCCTACGAGCAGTACTTC
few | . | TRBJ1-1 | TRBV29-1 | CSVEEPLNTEAFF | TGCAGCGTTGAAGAACCGCTGAACACTGAAGCTTTCTTT
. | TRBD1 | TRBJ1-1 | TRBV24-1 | CATSDDRGTEAFF | TGTGCCACCAGTGATGACAGGGGCACTGAAGCTTTCTTT
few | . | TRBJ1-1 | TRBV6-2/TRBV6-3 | CASTQQGNTEAFF | TGTGCCAGCACTCAACAGGGAAATACTGAAGCTTTCTTT
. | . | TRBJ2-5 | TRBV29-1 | CSVGGRGPGAQYF | TGCAGCGTTGGCGGTCGGGGGCCAGGGGCCCAGTACTTC
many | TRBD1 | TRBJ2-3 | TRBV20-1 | CSARRQGITDTQYF | TGCAGTGCAAGAAGACAGGGTATCACAGATACGCAGTATTTT
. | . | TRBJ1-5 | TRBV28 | CASSSPFDQPQHF | TGTGCCAGCAGTTCCCCTTTCGATCAGCCCCAGCATTTT
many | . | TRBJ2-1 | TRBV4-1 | CASSQDGLSYNEQFF | TGCGCCAGCAGCCAAGATGGCTTATCCTACAATGAGCAGTTCTTC
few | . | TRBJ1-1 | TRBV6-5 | CASSYSEGTEAFF | TGTGCCAGCAGTTACTCGGAAGGGACTGAAGCTTTCTTT
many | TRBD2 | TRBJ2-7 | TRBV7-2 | CASSPGTSGSVKQYF | TGTGCCAGCAGCCCCGGGACTAGCGGGAGTGTGAAGCAGTACTTC
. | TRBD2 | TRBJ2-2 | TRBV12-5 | CASGPSGRGGELFF | TGTGCTAGTGGTCCGAGCGGGAGAGGCGGGGAGCTGTTTTTT
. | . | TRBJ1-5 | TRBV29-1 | CSVGGRGNQPQHF | TGCAGCGTCGGCGGAAGGGGCAATCAGCCCCAGCATTTT
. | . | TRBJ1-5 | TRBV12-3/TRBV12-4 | CASSLRDRNQPQHF | TGTGCCAGCAGTCTACGAGACAGAAATCAGCCCCAGCATTTT
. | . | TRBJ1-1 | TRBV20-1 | CSAPTDTEAFF | TGCAGTGCTCCTACCGACACTGAAGCTTTCTTT